These 2 T cell receptor beta chains were all obtained from the same sample, sequenced in a study of cytomegalovirus exposure and HLA in healthy donors. PCR primers comprised 60 Vbeta and 13 Jbeta primers. TCRdb's table, derived via immunoSEQ multiplex PCR, lists solely in-frame clones and lacks some. The sample has over 110,000 clones, around three quarters seen once; the top ten hold more than 0.75%. The sequencing input was PBMCs. The origin of the receptors is a man aged 18-30 years in good health and CMV-seronegative.

The rearrangement joins TRBV30 to TRBJ2-6; D ambiguous. The V end was cut by 1 base, the J end by 1 base, with 8 bases between. CDR1 is GTSNPN, CDR2 SVGIG, per germline (reference sequence). The CDR3 loop spans 15 amino acids. CDR3 in DNA: TGTGCCTGGAGTGAGAGGTGGTCTGGGGCCAACGTCCTGACTTTC. Protein: CAWSERWSGANVLTF.

The chain combines TRBV4-1 with TRBJ1-2, with D possibly matching TRBD1 (6 bases). The CDR3 is 15 residues long. V shed 0 bases and J shed 7 bases, with 15 bases lying between them. Germline values: CDR1 MGHRA, CDR2 YSYEKL. The CDR3 reads CASSQDWETGSGYTF. The DNA of the CDR3 is TGCGCCAGCAGCCAAGATTGGGAGACAGGCTCTGGCTACACCTTC.